This record covers a single T cell receptor beta chain. As yet, its antigen is unknown. The data are from a study of blood T cells in healthy people across ages. General study findings and limits: As naive T cell percentage varied, TCR beta diversity correlated strongly with it. Per-million-T-cell TCR beta diversity fell roughly linearly with age.

The authors ran a second PCR of 7 to 11 cycles using a sample-barcoded 5' primer and a J-beta primer mix. Every cDNA was tagged by a template-switch adaptor with 12 random nucleotides. One entry per CDR3 protein results from TCRdb running MiXCR on the 5' RACE reads. The sample consists of about 1,800,000 distinct CDR3 sequences, about 30% of them appearing once. Sample: blood. The clonotype was recovered from a young woman in good health.

CDR3 coding DNA: TGTGCCAGCAGCGACTACGGGACAGGGGGAAATGAGCAGTTCTTC. Its protein product is CASSDYGTGGNEQFF. This sequence joins TRBV9 and TRBJ2-1; 11 bases line up with TRBD1. Germline CDR1 is SGDLS and CDR2 is YYNGEE. This CDR3 is 15 amino acids long. The trim removed 3 bases at V and 7 bases at J, leaving 6 bases unmatched.